The 15 T cell receptor beta chains below were found in one sample sequenced in a study of blood T cell repertoires in COVID-19. Generated by immunoSEQ multiplex PCR, the TCRdb table keeps only in-frame clones and is missing some. The top ten hold 0.55% of the sample, which has 150,000 to 180,000 clones, 91% seen once. The sequencing sample was made of peripheral blood. These receptors all come from a man aged 45 to 65 with acute or convalescent COVID-19.

The chain has TRBV10-3 and TRBJ2-3; possible D gene TRBD2, 6 bases. V lost 4 bases, J lost 4 bases, and 6 bases lay in between. The CDR3 runs 12 residues. Per the germline V gene, CDR1 is ENHRY and CDR2 is SYGVKD. The CDR3 loop is CAISGGADTQYF. The CDR3 DNA reads TGTGCCATCAGTGGGGGGGCAGATACGCAGTATTTT.

The chain carries TRBV28 and TRBJ1-5; D is ambiguous. Germline assignment: CDR1 MDHEN and CDR2 SYDVKM. V dropped 5 bases and J dropped 0 bases, with 20 bases sitting between them. This CDR3 spans 18 amino acids. The chain's CDR3 is CASSPAAHATYSNQPQHF. The CDR3, as DNA: TGTGCCAGCAGTCCTGCTGCTCACGCAACATATAGCAATCAGCCCCAGCATTTT.

V usage is TRBV5-4 and J usage is TRBJ1-2, with D possibly matching TRBD1 (5 bases). V was trimmed by 5 bases and J by 2 bases, leaving 10 bases between them. The CDR3 runs 13 residues. From germline, CDR1 is SGHNT and CDR2 YYREEE (reference sequence). The DNA of the CDR3 is TGTGCCAGCAGGGAGGGACCAAACTATGGCTACACCTTC. It specifies CASREGPNYGYTF.

In its sample, this clone was seen once. The CDR3 DNA sequence: TGTGCCAGCAGTTTGGGAGTGGGAGCTCAAGAGACCCAGTACTTC. Its translation is CASSLGVGAQETQYF. J is TRBJ2-5 and V is TRBV28; tentative D call: TRBD2 (5 bases). V was pared by 3 bases and J by 2 bases, with 13 bases between. Germline V gene sequence: CDR1 MDHEN, CDR2 SYDVKM. CDR3 size: 15 residues.

The CDR3 loop reads CASLVDRGQSNQPQHF. CDR3 DNA: TGTGCCAGCCTCGTAGACAGGGGGCAAAGTAATCAGCCCCAGCATTTT. The chain couples TRBV2 to TRBJ1-5; 10 bases are a match to TRBD1. Per the germline V gene, CDR1 is SNHLY and CDR2 is FYNNEI. The CDR3 runs to 16 residues. J lost 4 bases, V lost 8 bases, and 11 bases had no gene match. Together with reference TRBV2 and TRBJ1-5, the CDR3 gives the full variable domain: EPEVTQTPSHQVTQMGQEVILRCVPISNHLYFYWYRQILGQKVEFLVSFYNNEISEKSEIFDDQFSVERPDGSNFTLKIRSTKLEDSAMYFCASLVDRGQSNQPQHFGDGTRLSIL.

This chain joins TRBV3-1 (or the pseudogene TRBV3-2) and TRBJ1-2; no clear D. Trimming cost V 6 bases and J 2 bases, with 13 bases left between them. Germline V gene sequence: CDR1 LGHDT, CDR2 YNNKEL (reference sequence). The CDR3 sequence is 14 residues long. CDR3 region: CASSPLSGNYGYTF. DNA for the CDR3: TGTGCCAGCAGTCCTCTCTCCGGGAACTATGGCTACACCTTC.

The V call is TRBV27, the J call TRBJ1-5; a possible D gene is TRBD1 (6 bases). V was clipped by 5 bases and J by 4 bases, with 15 bases between them. Germline-derived CDR1 and CDR2 are MNHEY and SMNVEV (reference sequence). This CDR3 has 15 residues. CDR3 sequence reads: CASSPYRASNQPQHF. In nucleotides, the CDR3 is TGTGCCAGCAGTCCCTACAGGGCTTCTAATCAGCCCCAGCATTTT.

The chain employs TRBV28 and TRBJ2-7; 10 nucleotides agree with TRBD1. CDR1 and CDR2 from the germline V gene are MDHEN and SYDVKM. This CDR3 region has 15 residues. The junction had 4 bases not matched to a gene; V was cut back by 3 bases and J by 2 bases. DNA for the CDR3: TGTGCCAGCAGTTTTGGGACAGGGGCGGCCTACGAGCAGTACTTC. It codes for CASSFGTGAAYEQYF.

The CDR3 region is CASTQLLGSGRKRQPQHF. CDR3 coding DNA: TGTGCCAGCACCCAATTGCTGGGGAGCGGTAGGAAAAGACAGCCCCAGCATTTT. The chain carries TRBV19 and TRBJ1-5, with D uncertain. The CDR3 runs 18 residues. Germline loops: CDR1 LNHDA, CDR2 SQIVND (reference sequence). The V and J ends lost 9 bases and 7 bases respectively, with 31 bases between them. Full variable domain (outside the CDR3, taken from reference TRBV19 and TRBJ1-5): DGGITQSPKYLFRKEGQNVTLSCEQNLNHDAMYWYRQDPGQGLRLIYYSQIVNDFQKGDIAEGYSVSREKKESFPLTVTSAQKNPTAFYLCASTQLLGSGRKRQPQHFGDGTRLSIL.

The chain recombines TRBV4-1 with TRBJ2-7; TRBD1 aligns across 11 bases. The CDR3 is 15 amino acids. The J segment lost 4 bases and the V segment lost 3 bases, leaving 5 bases of the junction unmatched. In germline, CDR1 is MGHRA, CDR2 YSYEKL. The CDR3 nucleotides are TGCGCCAGCAGCCAGGAGGACAGGGGGCGTTACGAGCAGTACTTC. Its protein is CASSQEDRGRYEQYF.

The V call is TRBV9, the J call TRBJ1-1, with D possibly matching TRBD1 (5 bases). V was trimmed by 0 bases and J by 0 bases, leaving 9 bases between them. Germline V gene lookup returns CDR1 SGDLS and CDR2 YYNGEE. The CDR3 is 15 amino acids. CDR3 sequence reads: CASSVALGVNTEAFF. For the CDR3, the DNA is TGTGCCAGCAGCGTAGCTCTAGGGGTGAACACTGAAGCTTTCTTT.

Remarks on this clone: At the DNA level, this CDR3 is encoded by other sequences in the same sample as well. The rearrangement links TRBV5-1 to TRBJ2-5; a weak D match, TRBD1 (6 bases). The CDR3 is made up of 14 amino acids. The germline gives CDR1 SGHRS, CDR2 YFSETQ. V lost 0 bases to trimming and J lost 5 bases, with 11 bases between them. CDR3 coding DNA: TGCGCCAGCAGCTTGGGTGGCAGGGGTGAGACCCAGTACTTC. This encodes CASSLGGRGETQYF.

The chain carries TRBV6-6 and TRBJ1-1; the D is unclear. V shed 7 bases and J shed 1 base, with 4 bases lying between them. CDR1 and CDR2 from the germline V gene are MNHNY and SVGAGI (reference sequence). The CDR3 runs 11 residues. The CDR3 coding sequence is TGTGCCAGCATCGGGAACACTGAAGCTTTCTTT. This codes for CASIGNTEAFF.

This chain connects TRBV19 to TRBJ1-1; D call uncertain. The CDR3 contains 15 residues. Trimming took 0 bases from V and 7 from J, leaving 15 bases between them. From germline, CDR1 is LNHDA and CDR2 SQIVND (reference sequence). The CDR3 region has the DNA TGTGCCAGTAGTATAGATCGGGGTACCCACGGTGAAGCTTTCTTT. This sequence encodes CASSIDRGTHGEAFF.

The rearrangement links TRBV19 to TRBJ1-2; weak D call: TRBD1 (6 bases). The length of the CDR3 is 14 residues. The germline gives CDR1 LNHDA, CDR2 SQIVND (reference sequence). The germline V and J ends were trimmed by 8 bases and 0 bases, with 13 bases remaining between them. The CDR3 DNA follows: TGTGCCAGTCAACTGGGGGCAGCTAACTATGGCTACACCTTC. This gives the protein CASQLGAANYGYTF.